The T cell receptor (beta chain) described here comes from a study of CD8+ T cells in alopecia areata. Study-level background: Each day, treated patients took oral tofacitinib twice, at 5 to 10 mg per dose.

General study points: Scalp sequencing also captures normal skin's resident alphabeta T cells.

Worth noting for this clone: Its matching antigen is unknown.

V lost 4 bases to trimming and J lost 5 bases; unmatched junction nucleotides: 8. Per germline, CDR1 GTSNPN and CDR2 SVGIG (reference sequence). CDR3 length: 14 residues. In each case, RNA was isolated and then reverse transcribed into cDNA as the sequencing template. Data came from immunoSEQ multiplex PCR; TCRdb stores just in-frame clones and leaves some out. Of about 220,000 clones listed, approximately 57% are singletons. Treatment described: oral pan-JAK inhibitor, 5-10 mg twice daily. This TCR was sampled from a human donor with alopecia areata. Sequenced here: CD4+ T cells sorted from blood, sampled at week 4, from a patient treated with tofacitinib. V is TRBV30 and J is TRBJ2-5; 9 nucleotides align to TRBD1. The CDR3 bases are TGTGCCTGGATGGCAAAGACAGGGGGGGAGACCCAGTACTTC. Its translation is CAWMAKTGGETQYF. The full variable domain, with the rest looked up from reference TRBV30 and TRBJ2-5, is SQTIHQWPATLVQPVGSPLSLECTVEGTSNPNLYWYRQAAGRGLQLLFYSVGIGQISSEVPQNLSASRPQDRQFILSSKKLLLSDSGFYLCAWMAKTGGETQYFGPGTRLLVL.